The text below deals with one TCR beta chain. Peripheral blood CD8+ and CD4+ T cells were profiled by TCR beta sequencing. Controls were age- and sex-matched healthy donors. It was negative isolation that provided the CD8+ and CD4+ T cells, whereas TEMRA cells were enriched by FACS. Reverse transcription of about 0.5 to 1 ug RNA used random hexamers. Across 54 Vbeta and 13 Jbeta, immunoSEQ multiplex PCR amplified TCR beta CDR3. TCRdb re-derived calls from the immunoSEQ multiplex PCR reads in MiXCR, one entry per CDR3 protein. The table includes over 80,000 distinct CDR3 sequences, 85% to 95% detected once. The sample originates from a study of CD8 T cells in Susac syndrome. CDR1 is WSHSY, CDR2 SAAADI, per germline. The CDR3 sequence is 15 residues long. V was pared by 10 bases and J by 2 bases, with 10 bases of the junction left unmatched.

The receptor was isolated from a human donor in good health. This chain uses TRBV10-2 with TRBJ2-1, with 8 bases identical to TRBD2. Source material: CD8+ T cells from PBMCs. CDR3 bases: TGCGCCACCCAGGGGATAGCGGGGACCTACAATGAGCAGTTCTTC. This gives the protein CATQGIAGTYNEQFF.